The entry below gives a single TCR beta chain sequence along with its context. Deletions cut 0 bases from V and 2 bases from J, with 12 bases between. The length of the CDR3 is 16 residues. Germline V lookup: CDR1 MNHEY, CDR2 SVGAGI. The record originates from a study of T cell changes during pregnancy in multiple sclerosis. Libraries were prepared by immunoSEQ multiplex PCR; TCRdb keeps only in-frame clonotypes and omits some of them. The repertoire holds about 46,000 clones, 75% to 95% seen once, with about 3% in the top ten. The chain joins TRBV6-5 to TRBJ2-3; D perhaps matches TRBD2 (6 bases). The specimen comprised CD8+ T cells from peripheral blood mononuclear cells, sampled in the second trimester of pregnancy. The clonotype comes from a female donor with multiple sclerosis, enrolled in a pregnancy study. The CDR3 region is CASSYSAGGDTDTQYF. The CDR3, as DNA: TGTGCCAGCAGTTACTCGGCAGGAGGGGACACAGATACGCAGTATTTT.